This T cell receptor (beta chain) was profiled in a study of T cell changes during pregnancy in multiple sclerosis. Using immunoSEQ multiplex PCR, the repertoire was profiled, and TCRdb retains in-frame clones only, with some absent. Seen here are some 99,000 clones, around 92% observed once, and the top ten hold about 2%. Material: peripheral blood, obtained after pregnancy. The receptor's source is a female donor in good health, enrolled as a control in a pregnancy study.

CDR3 nucleotide sequence: TGTGCCAGCAGCTTGGTGGCAGGGGATAGCAATCAGCCCCAGCATTTT. Translated: CASSLVAGDSNQPQHF. The genes are TRBV5-8 and TRBJ1-5; a weak D match, TRBD1 (6 bases). This CDR3 has 16 amino acids. In germline, CDR1 is SGHTS, CDR2 YDEGEE. Trimming stripped 0 bases from V and 0 bases from J, with 10 bases between.